This T cell receptor beta chain was captured in a study of shared clonotypes between healthy human individuals. With V trimmed by 4 bases and J by 3 bases, 3 bases remained unmatched. CDR1 SQVTM and CDR2 ANQGSEA come from the germline V gene. The CDR3 sequence is 13 residues long. Method: immunoSEQ multiplex PCR; TCRdb's copy keeps in-frame clones and lacks some. The sample lists roughly 2.6 million clones, 85% to 95% occurring once. Remarks on this clone: Its antigen remains unknown.

Findings and limits, study-wide: Clonotypes that were shared across four donors made up 4% to 6% of naive CD4 clonotypes. Clonotype sharing among donors likely depends on sequencing depth.

The chain couples TRBV29-1 to TRBJ1-1; TRBD1 aligns across 9 bases. This clonotype originated in a man between 18 and 35 years old in good health. Sequencing was carried out using naive CD4+ T cells sorted from blood. Sample subset: CD45RA+ positively selected. The CDR3 DNA follows: TGCAGCGTTGGGACAGGGGTAGACACTGAAGCTTTCTTT. Encoded protein: CSVGTGVDTEAFF.